This TCR beta chain was observed in a study of blood T cell repertoires in COVID-19. The wider study: Sites across the United States, Italy and Spain contributed samples from acute and convalescent COVID-19.

Germline CDR1 SGHRS, CDR2 YFSETQ. The CDR3 extends over 14 amino acids. V lost 3 bases, J lost 6 bases, and 15 bases lay in between. Here immunoSEQ multiplex PCR was the method, and the copy in TCRdb shows in-frame clones only, minus some. The table shows some 76,000 clones, with approximately 90% occurring only once. This sequence originates from a woman younger than 35 with acute or convalescent COVID-19. The chain is built from TRBV5-1 and TRBJ1-1; D is possibly TRBD1 (6 bases). The sample consisted of peripheral blood. The CDR3 sequence: CASSSATGSAEAFF. The CDR3 nucleotides read TGCGCCAGCAGCTCCGCCACAGGGAGCGCTGAAGCTTTCTTT.